These 21 T cell receptor beta chains originate from one sample sequenced in a study of cytomegalovirus exposure and HLA in healthy donors. PCR primers comprised 60 Vbeta and 13 Jbeta primers. Libraries were prepared by immunoSEQ multiplex PCR; TCRdb keeps only in-frame clonotypes and omits some of them. The sample holds 120,000 to 150,000 clones; over 8% are singletons and the top ten take 1.8%. The sample comprised PBMCs. The receptors originated from a male donor in good health and CMV-seronegative.

The CDR3 region has the DNA TGTGCCAGCAGTGGGGACAGGGGTATTGGAAACACCATATATTTT. Protein product: CASSGDRGIGNTIYF. The J gene is TRBJ1-3, the V gene TRBV2; TRBD1 agrees at 10 bases. Germline trimming cut 4 bases from V and 3 bases from J; bases unmatched to any gene: 3. The germline gives CDR1 SNHLY, CDR2 FYNNEI. This CDR3 contains 15 residues.

This chain uses TRBV5-1 with TRBJ1-6; D may be TRBD1 (6 bases). Looked up from germline, CDR1 is SGHRS and CDR2 is YFSETQ. The V and J ends lost 5 bases and 5 bases respectively, with 20 bases between them. The CDR3 length is 17 residues. This chain's CDR3 is CASSQGPQAGDNSPLHF. The DNA for the CDR3 is TGCGCCAGCAGTCAGGGGCCGCAAGCAGGGGATAATTCACCCCTCCACTTT.

The CDR3 DNA is TGTGCCAGCAGCGGCCCACGGGACAGGATGAACACTGAAGCTTTCTTT. It encodes CASSGPRDRMNTEAFF. The gene calls are TRBV9 and TRBJ1-1; 8 nucleotides align to TRBD1. V shed 3 bases, J shed 0 bases, and the junction held 7 bases outside the gene matches. This CDR3 is 16 amino acids long. Looked up from germline, CDR1 is SGDLS and CDR2 is YYNGEE.

This sequence joins TRBV29-1 and TRBJ2-7, with 8 bases identical to TRBD1. The J segment lost 0 bases and the V segment lost 7 bases, leaving 2 bases of the junction unmatched. CDR3 size: 12 residues. Germline CDR1 SQVTM, CDR2 ANQGSEA. In nucleotides, the CDR3 is TGCAGCGCCGGACAGGGCTCCTACGAGCAGTACTTC. This codes for CSAGQGSYEQYF.

This rearrangement joins TRBV25-1 to TRBJ2-1; 12 nucleotides align to TRBD1. This CDR3 is 15 amino acids long. J was trimmed by 7 bases and V by 3 bases; bases with no gene match: 4. Germline lookup yields CDR1 MGHDK and CDR2 SYGVNS. CDR3 nucleotides: TGTGCCAGCAGTGAGTCGGGACAGGGGGCGAATGAGCAGTTCTTC. Encoded protein: CASSESGQGANEQFF. The full variable domain, rest sourced from reference TRBV25-1 and TRBJ2-1, is EADIYQTPRYLVIGTGKKITLECSQTMGHDKMYWYQQDPGMELHLIHYSYGVNSTEKGDLSSESTVSRIRTEHFPLTLESARPSHTSQYLCASSESGQGANEQFFGPGTRLTVL.

Of note for this clone: Relative to the germline gene, one junction end is altered; a read error may explain this. This chain connects TRBV28 to TRBJ2-7, with 9 bases identical to TRBD1. The CDR3 loop spans 12 amino acids. CDR1 and CDR2 (germline): MDHEN, SYDVKM. The CDR3 spells CASSLSGTGMNF. CDR3 coding DNA: TGTGCCAGCAGTTTAAGTGGGACAGGGATGAACTTC.

This clone was found a few times. The chain has TRBV5-1 and TRBJ2-7; TRBD1 agrees at 9 bases. The CDR3 spans 15 residues. In germline, CDR1 is SGHRS, CDR2 YFSETQ. V shed 0 bases, J shed 5 bases, and the junction held 6 bases outside the gene matches. CDR3 DNA: TGCGCCAGCAGCTTGGCCGGGACAGGGAACGACGAGCAGTACTTC. It yields the protein CASSLAGTGNDEQYF.

The chain couples TRBV28 to TRBJ1-2, with 7 bases identical to TRBD1. Germline V CDR1 and CDR2: MDHEN, SYDVKM. This CDR3 is built from 14 residues. Losses at the gene ends were 6 bases for V and 0 bases for J; bases not matched to a gene: 4. The CDR3 sequence: CASRYGTANYGYTF. The DNA of the CDR3 is TGTGCCAGCAGATACGGGACAGCTAACTATGGCTACACCTTC.

The V gene is TRBV19, the J gene TRBJ1-4, with D uncertain. Germline V gives CDR1 LNHDA, CDR2 SQIVND (reference sequence). Trimming removed 3 bases from V and 7 bases from J, with 6 bases in between. The CDR3 extends over 12 amino acids. CDR3 amino acids: CASSITPEKLFF. The CDR3 nucleotides are TGTGCCAGTAGTATCACTCCTGAAAAACTGTTTTTT. Combining the CDR3 with reference TRBV19 and TRBJ1-4 gives the whole variable domain DGGITQSPKYLFRKEGQNVTLSCEQNLNHDAMYWYRQDPGQGLRLIYYSQIVNDFQKGDIAEGYSVSREKKESFPLTVTSAQKNPTAFYLCASSITPEKLFFGSGTQLSVL.

This clone was picked up a small number of times. The CDR3: CASSSGGTGPYEQYF. CDR3 sequence (DNA): TGCGCCAGCAGCTCCGGCGGGACAGGGCCCTACGAGCAGTACTTC. V usage is TRBV5-1 and J usage is TRBJ2-7; 9 nucleotides line up with TRBD1. V was clipped by 3 bases and J by 2 bases; unmatched bases: 6. This CDR3 is built from 15 residues. The germline V gene has CDR1 SGHRS and CDR2 YFSETQ.

The rearrangement joins TRBV5-6 to TRBJ2-7; D might be TRBD2 (6 bases). V lost 1 base and J 2 bases, leaving 13 bases between the germline ends. The CDR3 has 15 residues. Per germline, CDR1 SGHDT and CDR2 YYEEEE. CDR3: CASSLWGVRPYEQYF. CDR3 DNA: TGTGCCAGCAGCTTGTGGGGGGTGAGACCCTACGAGCAGTACTTC.

J is TRBJ2-4 and V is TRBV10-1, with 8 bases fitting TRBD1. There are 15 residues in the CDR3. V shed 6 bases and J 3 bases; nucleotides not matched to a gene: 7. The V gene's germline CDR1 is WNHNN and CDR2 SYGVQD (reference sequence). The CDR3 DNA is TGCGCCAGCAGCGAGGACAGGGTTGGCAAAAACATTCAGTACTTC. This translates into CASSEDRVGKNIQYF.

This clone was seen only a few times. CDR3 sequence (DNA): TGTGCCAGTAGTATTCAGGGGAGTACAGAGAGTATGGGCTACACCTTC. Translated, it gives CASSIQGSTESMGYTF. The genes are TRBV19 and TRBJ1-2; D possibly corresponds to TRBD1 (6 bases). Trimming took 3 bases from V and 8 from J, leaving 22 bases between them. The CDR3 sequence is 16 residues long. Per germline, CDR1 LNHDA and CDR2 SQIVND (reference sequence).

This clone appeared a few times. V is TRBV19 and J is TRBJ1-2; tentative D call: TRBD1 (5 bases). Germline V gives CDR1 LNHDA, CDR2 SQIVND (reference sequence). V lost 3 bases, J lost 6 bases, and 14 bases lay in between. The CDR3 contains 14 residues. CDR3 in amino acids: CASSIRGDQDGYTF. The CDR3 DNA is TGTGCCAGTAGTATCCGGGGGGATCAGGATGGCTACACCTTC.

As to this clone: Within the sample, other DNA sequences also encode this same CDR3. The chain is built from TRBV6-1 and TRBJ1-6; D remains ambiguous. Trimming took off 6 bases at V and 4 bases at J, with 13 bases between the two ends. This CDR3 has 15 amino acids. Germline V gene sequence: CDR1 MNHNS, CDR2 SASEGT. The CDR3 reads CASRSWGGYNSPLHF. The CDR3 DNA follows: TGTGCCAGCAGATCGTGGGGAGGTTATAATTCACCCCTCCACTTT.

J is TRBJ1-2 and V is TRBV7-3; D remains ambiguous. The CDR3 consists of 16 residues. Germline lookup yields CDR1 SGHTA and CDR2 FQGTGA. Trimming removed 2 bases from V and 3 bases from J, with 16 bases in between. This CDR3 is CASSLYQRPRDYGYTF. CDR3 DNA: TGTGCCAGCAGCTTATATCAAAGGCCGCGGGACTATGGCTACACCTTC.

This clone was detected a few times. This rearrangement joins TRBV19 to TRBJ2-7; 9 positions match TRBD1. CDR3 length equals 14 residues. The germline CDR1 and CDR2 sequences are LNHDA and SQIVND (reference sequence). The trim removed 4 bases at V and 5 bases at J, leaving 6 bases unmatched. Written as DNA, the CDR3 is TGTGCCAGTAGTAGGGGACAGGGCTTCCACGAGCAGTACTTC. Translation: CASSRGQGFHEQYF.

This clone was counted between two and nine times. The same CDR3 arises from other DNA sequences in this sample as well. The rearrangement links TRBV18 to TRBJ1-1; no clear D gene. V dropped 6 bases and J dropped 1 base, with 9 bases sitting between them. The CDR3 length is 13 residues. Germline V gene lookup returns CDR1 KGHSH and CDR2 LQKENI. The CDR3 DNA reads as TGTGCCAGCTCTACCGGGGAGAACACTGAAGCTTTCTTT. Protein: CASSTGENTEAFF.

The rearrangement links TRBV11-2 to TRBJ1-2; D gene ambiguous. The CDR3 extends over 15 amino acids. CDR1 is SGHAT, CDR2 FQNNGV, per germline. Trimming pared 5 bases from V and 3 bases from J, leaving 16 bases between. CDR3 in DNA: TGTGCCAGCAGCAGATCCTCCCCTAGCTACTATGGCTACACCTTC. It translates to CASSRSSPSYYGYTF.

The V gene is TRBV10-2, the J gene TRBJ2-7, with TRBD2 as a possible D gene (6 bases). Germline V gene sequence: CDR1 WSHSY, CDR2 SAAADI. Trimming cost V 4 bases and J 0 bases, with 13 bases left between them. The CDR3 extends over 15 amino acids. This CDR3 is CASSVDSGSSYEQYF. CDR3 coding DNA: TGCGCCAGCAGTGTAGATAGCGGTTCCTCCTACGAGCAGTACTTC.

This clone has just a few counts. This rearrangement joins TRBV5-8 to TRBJ1-1; 7 bases align to TRBD1. J lost 1 base, V lost 2 bases, and 8 bases had no gene match. The CDR3 covers 16 residues. The germline CDR1 and CDR2 sequences are SGHTS and YDEGEE. CDR3 sequence (DNA): TGTGCCAGCAGCTTATACAGGACAGGAAAGAACACTGAAGCTTTCTTT. Its translation: CASSLYRTGKNTEAFF.